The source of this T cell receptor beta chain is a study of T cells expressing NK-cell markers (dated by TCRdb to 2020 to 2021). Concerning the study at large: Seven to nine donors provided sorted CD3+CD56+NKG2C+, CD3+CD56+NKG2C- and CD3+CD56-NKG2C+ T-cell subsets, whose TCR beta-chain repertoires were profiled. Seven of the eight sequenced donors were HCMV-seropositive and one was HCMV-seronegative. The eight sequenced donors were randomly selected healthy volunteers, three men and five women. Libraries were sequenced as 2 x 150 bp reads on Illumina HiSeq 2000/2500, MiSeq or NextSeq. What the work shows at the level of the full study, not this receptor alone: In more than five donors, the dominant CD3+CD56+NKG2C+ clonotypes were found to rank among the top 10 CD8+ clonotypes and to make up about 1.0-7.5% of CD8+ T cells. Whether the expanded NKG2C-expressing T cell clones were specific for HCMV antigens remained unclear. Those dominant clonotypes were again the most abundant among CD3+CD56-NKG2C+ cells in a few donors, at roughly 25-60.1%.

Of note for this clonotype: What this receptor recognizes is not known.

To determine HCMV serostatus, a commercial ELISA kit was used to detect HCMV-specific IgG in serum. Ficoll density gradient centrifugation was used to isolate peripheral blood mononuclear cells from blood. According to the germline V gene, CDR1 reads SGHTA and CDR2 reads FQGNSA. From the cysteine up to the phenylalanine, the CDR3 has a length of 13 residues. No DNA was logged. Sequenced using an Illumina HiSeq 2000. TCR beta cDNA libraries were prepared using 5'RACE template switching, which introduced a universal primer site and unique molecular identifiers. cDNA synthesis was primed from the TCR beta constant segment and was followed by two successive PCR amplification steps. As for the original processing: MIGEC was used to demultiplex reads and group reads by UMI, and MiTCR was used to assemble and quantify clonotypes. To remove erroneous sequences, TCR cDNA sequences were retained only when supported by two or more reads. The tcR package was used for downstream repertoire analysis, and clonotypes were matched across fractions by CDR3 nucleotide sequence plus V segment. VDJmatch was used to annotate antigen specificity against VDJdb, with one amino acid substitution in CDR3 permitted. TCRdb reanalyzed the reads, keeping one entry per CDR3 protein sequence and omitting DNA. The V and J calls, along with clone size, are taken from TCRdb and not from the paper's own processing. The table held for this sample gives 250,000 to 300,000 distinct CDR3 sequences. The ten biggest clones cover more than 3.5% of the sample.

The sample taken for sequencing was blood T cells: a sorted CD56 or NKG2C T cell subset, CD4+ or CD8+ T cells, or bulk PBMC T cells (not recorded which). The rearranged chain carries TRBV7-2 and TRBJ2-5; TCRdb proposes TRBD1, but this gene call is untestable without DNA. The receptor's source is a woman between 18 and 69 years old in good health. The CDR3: CASSLSQGGTQYF.